The text below deals with one TCR beta chain. The antigen remains undetermined. The CDR3 contains 13 residues. Trimming shortened V by 2 bases and J by 6 bases, and 9 bases separated the two germline ends. Germline V gene lookup returns CDR1 SEHNR and CDR2 FQNEAQ (reference sequence). The source of the sample is a study of T cells after yellow fever vaccination. Background on the study: It was SMART-Seq v4 Ultra Low Input that prepared the fractions with low cell numbers. Overall study results and limits: Only a small proportion of the clonotypes turned up in both the CD4 and the CD8 compartments, likely arising from convergent recombination.

Production of TCR cDNA was by 5'RACE template switching, which also added a universal primer site and UMIs. TCRdb used MiXCR to reprocess the 5' RACE reads, holding one entry per CDR3 protein. The data hold roughly 520,000 distinct CDR3 sequences, with 20% to 25% observed a single time. The sequence derives from a man aged 18-30 years who received the YFV17D yellow fever vaccine. The chain combines TRBV7-9 with TRBJ2-3; D is unresolved. Sequencing used PBMCs, obtained more than 20 days after the first yellow fever vaccination. The CDR3 region is CASSLPNGDTQYF. CDR3 sequence (DNA): TGTGCCAGCAGCTTACCGAATGGGGATACGCAGTATTTT.